Listed below are T cell receptor beta chains from one sample, sequenced in a study of control samples from healthy donors and cancer patients. Generated by immunoSEQ multiplex PCR, the TCRdb table keeps only in-frame clones and is missing some. This sample has about 150,000 clones; 80% to 90% occur once, and the top ten carry more than 1.5%. Sample: blood. These receptors were collected from a man aged 18 to 35 in good health. CDR3s include the opening cysteine and the closing phenylalanine or tryptophan. A D gene is named only where the DNA matches it firmly. Part of the rows lack a size; the others show once, few, many or a class for expanded clones.

>TRBJ1-2|NA|NA|TRBV6-2/TRBV6-3
TGTGCCAGCAGTTACGGCCGGTTGGGCTATGGCTACACCTTC
CASSYGRLGYGYTF
>TRBJ2-5|NA|TRBD2|TRBV19
TGTGCCAGTAGTAGAACTAGCGACGGGACCCAGTACTTC
CASSRTSDGTQYF
>TRBJ2-5|NA|TRBD2|TRBV11-2
TGTGCCAGCAGCTTCCGGGGGGGAGGAGAGACCCAGTACTTC
CASSFRGGGETQYF
>TRBJ2-1|NA|TRBD2|TRBV11-2
TGTGCCAGCAGCTTACCGGGACTAGCGGGTGTTGAGCAGTTCTTC
CASSLPGLAGVEQFF
>TRBJ2-2|NA|TRBD2|TRBV28
TGTGCCAGCATCTCGGGGGGCGGGGAGCTGTTTTTT
CASISGGGELFF
>TRBJ2-3|NA|TRBD1|TRBV19
TGTGCCAGTAGTCCCGGACAGGTTCGAGACACAGATACGCAGTATTTT
CASSPGQVRDTDTQYF
>TRBJ1-2|NA|NA|TRBV27
TGTGCCAGCACGACTGAAGGGCAGGAAGGCTACACCTTC
CASTTEGQEGYTF
>TRBJ2-7|NA|NA|TRBV19
TGTGCCAGTAGTATGGCGACAGGCGACCTTAACGAGCAGTACTTC
CASSMATGDLNEQYF
>TRBJ1-2|NA|NA|TRBV29-1
TGCAGCGTTGTAACAGGGAGGGACTATGGCTACACCTTC
CSVVTGRDYGYTF
>TRBJ1-3|NA|NA|TRBV18
TGTGCCAGCTCACGGACAGACTCTGGAAACACCATATATTTT
CASSRTDSGNTIYF
>TRBJ1-4|NA|NA|TRBV19
TGTGCCAGTAAATGGGAGGAAGGAGATGAAAAACTGTTTTTT
CASKWEEGDEKLFF
>TRBJ1-2|NA|NA|TRBV19
TGTGCCACCAAGTATAGTTCTCAGGGATCCATACACGGCTACACCTTC
CATKYSSQGSIHGYTF
>TRBJ2-1|NA|TRBD1|TRBV3-1/TRBV3-2
TGTGCCAGCAGCCCTCGGACAGGGGGCGAGTACAATGAGCAGTTCTTC
CASSPRTGGEYNEQFF
>TRBJ2-1|NA|NA|TRBV5-6
TGTGCCAGCAGCCCCTCCGGGAATGAGCAGTTCTTC
CASSPSGNEQFF
>TRBJ2-1|NA|NA|TRBV11-2
TGTGCCAGCAGCCGTTTAATCGCGACCCAAAGCTCCTACAATGAGCAGTTCTTC
CASSRLIATQSSYNEQFF
>TRBJ2-7|NA|TRBD1|TRBV2
TGTGCCAGCGGTCGACAGGGCCTCTACGAGCAGTACTTC
CASGRQGLYEQYF
>TRBJ2-7|few|NA|TRBV19
TGTGCCAGTAGCCGACAGCCCTCCTACGAGCAGTACTTC
CASSRQPSYEQYF
>TRBJ2-2|NA|NA|TRBV6-4
TGTGCCAGCAGTGTGGGAGAGCACACCGGGGAGCTGTTTTTT
CASSVGEHTGELFF
>TRBJ1-2|NA|NA|TRBV5-1
TGCGCCAGCAGACCCGACAGTTCTCCTTTCTATGGCTACACCTTC
CASRPDSSPFYGYTF
>TRBJ2-3|NA|TRBD2|TRBV4-3
TGCGCCAGCAGCCAAGGGGCGGGACTAGCGATATATACGCAGTATTTT
CASSQGAGLAIYTQYF
>TRBJ1-4|once|NA|TRBV4-3
TGCGCCAGCAGCCTGCGACCGGCTCCCACAACTAATGAAAAACTGTTTTTT
CASSLRPAPTTNEKLFF
>TRBJ2-3|few|NA|TRBV4-3
TGCGCCAGCAGCCAGGGCGGGGCGGCTCTAGGTGGTACGCAGTATTTT
CASSQGGAALGGTQYF
>TRBJ2-2|NA|TRBD1|TRBV18
TGTGCCAGCTCACCGGACAGGGCGCGCGCGGCCGGGGAGCTGTTTTTT
CASSPDRARAAGELFF
>TRBJ1-6|NA|NA|TRBV4-2
TGTGCCAGCAGCCAAGAGGGCTCACCCCTCCACTTT
CASSQEGSPLHF
>TRBJ2-1|once|TRBD2|TRBV28
TGTGCCAGCAGTGGCGCAATAGCGGGGGGTAACAATGAGCAGTTCTTC
CASSGAIAGGNNEQFF
>TRBJ2-7|NA|NA|TRBV2
TGTGCCAGCTTGTGGGGGGCGGGATCCTACGAGCAGTACTTC
CASLWGAGSYEQYF
>TRBJ1-1|NA|TRBD1|TRBV6-6
TGTGCCAGCAGTTTACAGGGGCCTAGGAGGACTGAAGCTTTCTTT
CASSLQGPRRTEAFF
>TRBJ1-1|NA|TRBD1|TRBV5-1
TGCGCCAGCAGCGACAGGGTGAACACTGAAGCTTTCTTT
CASSDRVNTEAFF
>TRBJ1-2|once|NA|TRBV5-8
TGTGCCAGCAGCTTGAGGAGGGCCAACTATGGCTACACCTTC
CASSLRRANYGYTF
>TRBJ2-6|NA|TRBD1|TRBV5-4
TGTGCCAGCGATGGACAGGGCGCCTCTGGGGCCAACGTCCTGACTTTC
CASDGQGASGANVLTF
>TRBJ1-2|once|TRBD1|TRBV10-3
TGTGCCATCAGTCCACAGGGGGCGGAAGGCTACACCTTC
CAISPQGAEGYTF
>TRBJ1-2|once|TRBD1|TRBV24-1
TGTGCCACCAGTGATCCAGGGGGCAGTGACTATGGCTACACCTTC
CATSDPGGSDYGYTF
>TRBJ2-7|NA|TRBD1|TRBV7-3
TGTGCCAGCAGCTTGGGACAGAGGGGAATCTACGAGCAGTACTTC
CASSLGQRGIYEQYF
>TRBJ2-7|NA|NA|TRBV5-6
TGTGCCAGCAGCTGGGCCGGGTACGAGCAGTACTTC
CASSWAGYEQYF
>TRBJ2-1|NA|NA|TRBV5-5
TGTGCCAGCAGCTCAGGAAACTACAATGAGCAGTTCTTC
CASSSGNYNEQFF
>TRBJ1-2|NA|TRBD1|TRBV10-3
TGTGCCATCAGTGACGGACAGGGGGCGGACTATGGCTACACCTTC
CAISDGQGADYGYTF
>TRBJ1-1|NA|NA|TRBV6-6
TGTGCCAGCAGTGGCCGGGGGAACACTGAAGCTTTCTTT
CASSGRGNTEAFF
>TRBJ2-2|NA|NA|TRBV28
TGTGCCAGCAGTTTAGCTGCAGGGGTAGTGACCGGGGAGCTGTTTTTT
CASSLAAGVVTGELFF
>TRBJ1-1|NA|NA|TRBV6-2/TRBV6-3
TGTGCCAGCAGCTCCGGGGGTCGGGCTTTCTTT
CASSSGGRAFF
>TRBJ1-1|NA|TRBD1|TRBV6-2/TRBV6-3
TGTGCCAGCAGTTACTCGGGGGACAGAGGGACTGAAGCTTTCTTT
CASSYSGDRGTEAFF
>TRBJ2-7|NA|TRBD2|TRBV19
TGTGCCAGTAGTACCCGGGAGGGAAACTACGAGCAGTACTTC
CASSTREGNYEQYF
>TRBJ2-5|NA|TRBD2|TRBV6-1
TGTGCCAGCAGTGAAACTAGCGGGGGGGCAGAGACCCAGTACTTC
CASSETSGGAETQYF
>TRBJ2-2|NA|NA|TRBV9
TGTGCCAGCAGAGGAGGGGGGGGCCCCACCGGGGAGCTGTTTTTT
CASRGGGGPTGELFF
>TRBJ2-2|NA|TRBD2|TRBV28
TGTGCCAGCACAACTAGCGGGGGGAACACCGGGGAGCTGTTTTTT
CASTTSGGNTGELFF
>TRBJ1-2|NA|NA|TRBV6-5
TGTGCCAGCAGTACCCCAGGGACACTCTACACCTTC
CASSTPGTLYTF
>TRBJ1-5|few|TRBD1|TRBV14
TGTGCCAGCAGCACAGCCCGACAGGGGGCTCAGCCCCAGCATTTT
CASSTARQGAQPQHF
>TRBJ2-5|NA|NA|TRBV4-3
TGCGCCAGCAGCCAGGTTACAGGTTACCAAGAGACCCAGTACTTC
CASSQVTGYQETQYF
>TRBJ2-4|NA|NA|TRBV28
TGTGCCACCCATGGAAGGGTAGGAAACATTCAGTACTTC
CATHGRVGNIQYF
>TRBJ2-5|once|NA|TRBV19
TGTGCCAGTCATGCACAGGGATTCCAAGAGACCCAGTACTTC
CASHAQGFQETQYF
>TRBJ1-4|NA|TRBD1|TRBV29-1
TGCAGCGTTGGGGACAGGGCGGATGAAAAACTGTTTTTT
CSVGDRADEKLFF
>TRBJ2-5|NA|TRBD1|TRBV6-5
TGTGCCAGCAGCCCGGACAGGGGGCGTCAAGAGACCCAGTACTTC
CASSPDRGRQETQYF
>TRBJ2-7|NA|NA|TRBV11-2
TGTGCCAGCAGCTTAGTCACCTCCTACGAGCAGTACTTC
CASSLVTSYEQYF
>TRBJ2-1|NA|TRBD1|TRBV5-4
TGTGCCAGCAGCTCCCTGGACAGGGCCCACAATGAGCAGTTCTTC
CASSSLDRAHNEQFF
>TRBJ1-3|NA|TRBD1|TRBV4-2
TGTGCCAGCAGCGCGACAGGGTCCTCTGGAAACACCATATATTTT
CASSATGSSGNTIYF
>TRBJ2-7|NA|NA|TRBV12-3/TRBV12-4
TGTGCCAGCAGAATAACAGGGTTTGACGAGCAGTACTTC
CASRITGFDEQYF